This entry lists 22 T cell receptor beta chains sequenced from one sample in a study of blood T cell repertoires in COVID-19. Measured with immunoSEQ multiplex PCR; TCRdb has only the in-frame clones, and not every one. The sample shows roughly 410,000 clones, about 87% of them seen only once. Input material: peripheral blood. These receptors came from a woman aged 60-75 years with COVID-19, enrolled during active disease.

This rearrangement joins TRBV6-9 to TRBJ2-5, with D uncertain. V was cut by 1 base and J by 1 base, with 4 bases left in between. The CDR3 spans 13 residues. Germline V CDR1 and CDR2: MNHGY, SVAAGI. CDR3 residues: CASSYWLQETQYF. The CDR3 bases are TGTGCCAGCAGTTATTGGCTCCAAGAGACCCAGTACTTC.

The V call is TRBV3-1 (or the pseudogene TRBV3-2), the J call TRBJ2-1, with TRBD1 as a possible D gene (5 bases). The germline gives CDR1 LGHDT, CDR2 YNNKEL (reference sequence). This CDR3 has 14 residues. The ends were cut back, 1 base at V and 9 bases at J, with 13 bases in the middle. This chain's CDR3 is CASSQVVGAREQFF. The CDR3 coding sequence is TGTGCCAGCAGCCAAGTAGTAGGGGCGCGTGAGCAGTTCTTC.

As regards this clone: This sample includes further DNA sequences coding for the same CDR3. V and J are TRBV6-5 and TRBJ2-3, with 13 bases lining up with TRBD2. From germline, CDR1 is MNHEY and CDR2 SVGAGI. This CDR3 has 16 amino acids. Trimming removed 2 bases from V and 2 bases from J; junction bases left unmatched: 1. Written as DNA, the CDR3 is TGTGCCAGCAGTTACGGGACTAGCGGGGTCACAGATACGCAGTATTTT. It is translated as CASSYGTSGVTDTQYF.

This rearrangement joins TRBV7-9 to TRBJ2-7; 11 bases agree with TRBD2. Germline V gene lookup returns CDR1 SEHNR and CDR2 FQNEAQ (reference sequence). The CDR3 length is 13 residues. The ends lost 8 bases at V and 7 bases at J; junction bases unmatched: 7. The DNA of the CDR3 is TGTGCCAGCGGTCTAGCGGGGGGTCGGGAGCAGTACTTC. Its protein is CASGLAGGREQYF.

The CDR3 nucleotides read TGTGCCAGCAGCGTAGGTACAGGGGGTTACTATGGCTACACCTTC. It specifies CASSVGTGGYYGYTF. The genes are TRBV9 and TRBJ1-2; 8 bases agree with TRBD1. The CDR3 contains 15 residues. Germline V gene sequence: CDR1 SGDLS, CDR2 YYNGEE. J lost 3 bases, V lost 0 bases, and 4 bases had no gene match. The full variable domain, with the rest looked up from reference TRBV9 and TRBJ1-2, is DSGVTQTPKHLITATGQRVTLRCSPRSGDLSVYWYQQSLDQGLQFLIQYYNGEERAKGNILERFSAQQFPDLHSELNLSSLELGDSALYFCASSVGTGGYYGYTFGSGTRLTVV.

The chain joins TRBV12-5 to TRBJ2-1; D remains ambiguous. The V gene's germline CDR1 is LGHNT and CDR2 FRNRAP. The V end lost 4 bases, the J end lost 12 bases, and 10 bases lay between the germline ends. This CDR3 has 11 amino acids. The CDR3 region is CASGYLPGQFF. The CDR3 bases are TGTGCTAGTGGTTATCTCCCCGGGCAGTTCTTC.

This rearrangement joins TRBV19 to TRBJ1-5; TRBD1 might be the D (6 bases). This CDR3 has 14 residues. V lost 6 bases, J lost 4 bases, and 13 bases lay in between. The V gene's germline CDR1 is LNHDA and CDR2 SQIVND (reference sequence). DNA for the CDR3: TGTGCCAGTAGCCTACAGGGAATGAATCAGCCCCAGCATTTT. Its protein product is CASSLQGMNQPQHF.

The chain couples TRBV5-1 to TRBJ2-7; the D is unclear. The CDR3 extends over 15 amino acids. The germline CDR1 and CDR2 sequences are SGHRS and YFSETQ. V was clipped by 1 base and J by 2 bases, with 13 bases between them. CDR3 residues: CASSLFDKHPYEQYF. Written as DNA, the CDR3 is TGCGCCAGCAGCTTGTTCGATAAGCACCCCTACGAGCAGTACTTC. Together with reference TRBV5-1 and TRBJ2-7, the CDR3 gives the full variable domain: KAGVTQTPRYLIKTRGQQVTLSCSPISGHRSVSWYQQTPGQGLQFLFEYFSETQRNKGNFPGRFSGRQFSNSRSEMNVSTLELGDSALYLCASSLFDKHPYEQYFGPGTRLTVT.

The chain uses TRBV3-1 (or the pseudogene TRBV3-2) and TRBJ1-4, with a tentative D call TRBD1 (5 bases). From germline, CDR1 is LGHDT and CDR2 YNNKEL (reference sequence). Trimming removed 0 bases at V and 6 bases at J, with 11 bases between. CDR3 length: 15 amino acids. The CDR3 loop is CASSQEGLGDEKLFF. CDR3 bases: TGTGCCAGCAGCCAAGAAGGTTTAGGGGATGAAAAACTGTTTTTT.

This chain's CDR3 is CSVRTEGGNSPLHF. CDR3 coding DNA: TGCAGCGTTCGCACAGAGGGTGGTAATTCACCCCTCCACTTT. The chain is built from TRBV29-1 and TRBJ1-6; D is undetermined. The germline V and J ends were trimmed by 5 bases and 6 bases, with 14 bases remaining between them. The CDR3 runs to 14 residues. The germline CDR1 and CDR2 sequences are SQVTM and ANQGSEA.

In this sample, this clone turned up once. The chain recombines TRBV25-1 with TRBJ1-2, with a weak D call TRBD1 (6 bases). Germline V gene sequence: CDR1 MGHDK, CDR2 SYGVNS. This CDR3 comprises 15 residues. V was pared by 5 bases and J by 5 bases, with 18 bases between. CDR3 protein: CASSRQGPGHYGYTF. As DNA, the CDR3 is TGTGCCAGCAGTCGCCAGGGGCCCGGGCATTATGGCTACACCTTC.

The rearrangement uses TRBV6-5 and TRBJ1-6, with D possibly being TRBD1 (6 bases). The CDR3 has 14 amino acids. Between the trimmed V and J ends, which lost 7 bases and 8 bases, there was a span of 15 bases. The germline V gene has CDR1 MNHEY and CDR2 SVGAGI. The CDR3 loop is CASNRAFYDSPLHF. As DNA, the CDR3 is TGTGCCAGCAACAGGGCATTCTACGATTCACCCCTCCACTTT.

CDR3 coding DNA: TGTGCCAGTATGGGACAGGTTCGCACTGAAGCTTTCTTT. This codes for CASMGQVRTEAFF. V and J are TRBV19 and TRBJ1-1; 8 nucleotides line up with TRBD1. V lost 7 bases to trimming and J lost 4 bases; unmatched junction nucleotides: 5. There are 13 residues in the CDR3. The germline V gene has CDR1 LNHDA and CDR2 SQIVND (reference sequence).

CDR3 in amino acids: CASSFSSSLTEAFF. CDR3 in DNA: TGTGCCAGCAGCTTTAGTAGTTCACTCACTGAAGCTTTCTTT. The chain is built from TRBV7-9 and TRBJ1-1; D ambiguous. The germline V and J ends were trimmed by 3 bases and 4 bases, with 12 bases remaining between them. Germline V gene data show CDR1 as SEHNR and CDR2 as FQNEAQ (reference sequence). The length of the CDR3 is 14 residues.

The chain has TRBV2 and TRBJ2-5, with TRBD2 identical over 7 bases. This CDR3 comprises 10 residues. The ends lost 9 bases at V and 5 bases at J; junction bases unmatched: 0. Germline lookup yields CDR1 SNHLY and CDR2 FYNNEI. CDR3 region: CARGGETQYF. For the CDR3, the DNA is TGTGCCAGGGGGGGGGAGACCCAGTACTTC.

This sequence joins TRBV14 and TRBJ2-2; D is uncertain. V dropped 4 bases and J dropped 6 bases, with 12 bases sitting between them. The CDR3 loop spans 14 amino acids. Per germline, CDR1 SGHDN and CDR2 FVKESK. The CDR3 nucleotides are TGTGCCAGCAGCCTTTTAAGCCTTTCCGGGGAGCTGTTTTTT. Protein: CASSLLSLSGELFF.

The CDR3 region is CASRRQGKDGYTF. CDR3 DNA sequence: TGTGCCAGCAGACGACAGGGTAAGGATGGCTACACCTTC. V gene TRBV12-3 or TRBV12-4 combines with J gene TRBJ1-2; 7 bases fit TRBD1. The CDR3 totals 13 residues. J gave up 6 bases and V 6 bases, and 7 bases lay outside the gene matches.

The sample holds one count of this clone. J is TRBJ1-3 and V is TRBV6-6; 9 bases map to TRBD1. The germline V gene encodes CDR1 MNHNY and CDR2 SVGAGI (reference sequence). CDR3 size: 14 residues. V was pared by 5 bases and J by 4 bases, with 3 bases of the junction left unmatched. CDR3 sequence: CASSPQGAGNTIYF. For the CDR3, the DNA is TGTGCCAGCAGTCCACAGGGGGCGGGAAACACCATATATTTT.

This clone has a single count. This chain joins TRBV5-4 and TRBJ1-1, with D uncertain. V was cut by 4 bases and J by 11 bases, with 18 bases left in between. The CDR3 extends over 13 amino acids. Germline V gene lookup returns CDR1 SGHNT and CDR2 YYREEE (reference sequence). The CDR3 loop is CASSAAPPGGAFF. CDR3 sequence (DNA): TGTGCCAGCAGCGCGGCCCCCCCGGGAGGGGCTTTCTTT.

The DNA of the CDR3 is TGTGCCAGTAGTATTAGAGGACAGGGGGCAAATCATCGGAATGAGCAGTTCTTC. It is translated as CASSIRGQGANHRNEQFF. The chain combines TRBV19 with TRBJ2-1; TRBD1 agrees at 11 bases. This CDR3 comprises 18 residues. The trim removed 3 bases at V and 7 bases at J, leaving 14 bases unmatched. The V gene's germline CDR1 is LNHDA and CDR2 SQIVND (reference sequence). Based on the CDR3 plus reference TRBV19 and TRBJ2-1, the full variable domain is DGGITQSPKYLFRKEGQNVTLSCEQNLNHDAMYWYRQDPGQGLRLIYYSQIVNDFQKGDIAEGYSVSREKKESFPLTVTSAQKNPTAFYLCASSIRGQGANHRNEQFFGPGTRLTVL.

This rearrangement joins TRBV28 to TRBJ1-2, with a possible D match to TRBD1 (6 bases). Trimming removed 6 bases at V and 5 bases at J, with 19 bases between. Germline CDR1 MDHEN, CDR2 SYDVKM. The CDR3 has 15 residues. The CDR3 bases are TGTGCCAGCAGCCCCAACCCGACAGGATCATATGGCTACACCTTC. Translated, it gives CASSPNPTGSYGYTF.

This rearrangement joins TRBV3-1 (or the pseudogene TRBV3-2) to TRBJ2-7; D possibly corresponds to TRBD1 (6 bases). The CDR3 is 13 residues long. Per germline, CDR1 LGHDT and CDR2 YNNKEL (reference sequence). V lost 0 bases and J 6 bases, leaving 9 bases between the germline ends. CDR3 in DNA: TGTGCCAGCAGCCAAGATATCAGGGGCGAGCAGTACTTC. Residues: CASSQDIRGEQYF.